One and the same sample provided the 23 T cell receptor beta chains below, sequenced in a study of post-analysis software for immune sequencing data. Study-level points and caveats: A few TRBV segments, TRBV5-6, TRBV5-1 and TRBV20-1 among them, were found more frequent in patients than controls.

Built from TCR beta cDNA, the libraries had unique molecular identifiers in them. Using its own MiXCR run on the PCR reads, TCRdb lists one record per CDR3 protein. The repertoire holds roughly 600,000 distinct CDR3 sequences, with roughly 46% as singletons. Their antigens are not known. Sequencing was carried out using blood. These receptors were obtained from a girl aged 10 to 17 with multiple sclerosis.

The chain links TRBV6-1 to TRBJ2-5, with D tentatively TRBD2 (5 bases). The CDR3 has 14 amino acids. CDR1 is MNHNS and CDR2 is SASEGT in the germline V gene. V lost 3 bases and J 5 bases, leaving 13 bases between the germline ends. CDR3 sequence (DNA): TGTGCCAGCAGTGACAGGAGGATGTTGGAGACCCAGTACTTC. This translates into CASSDRRMLETQYF.

This sequence joins TRBV2 and TRBJ2-4; 9 bases map to TRBD1. Per the germline V gene, CDR1 is SNHLY and CDR2 is FYNNEI. V lost 9 bases and J lost 7; bases outside the gene matches: 1. The CDR3 spans 11 residues. In nucleotides, the CDR3 is TGTGCCAGGGGGACAGGGAACATTCAGTACTTC. Translating it yields CARGTGNIQYF.

The V call is TRBV5-1, the J call TRBJ2-7; TRBD1 matches 8 bases. Germline V gives CDR1 SGHRS, CDR2 YFSETQ. This CDR3 has 14 amino acids. With V trimmed by 4 bases and J by 3 bases, 6 bases remained unmatched. CDR3: CASSPKGQGYEQYF. CDR3 in DNA: TGCGCCAGCAGCCCCAAAGGACAGGGCTACGAGCAGTACTTC.

This sequence joins TRBV5-1 and TRBJ2-5; D might be TRBD1 (6 bases). The V end was cut by 0 bases, the J end by 11 bases, with 17 bases between. CDR1 SGHRS and CDR2 YFSETQ come from the germline V gene. This CDR3 has 14 residues. DNA for the CDR3: TGCGCCAGCAGCTTGGACAGGGTTGCGTACAAGCAGTACTTC. Translating it yields CASSLDRVAYKQYF.

This chain joins TRBV5-5 and TRBJ1-5; D remains unclear. Trimming stripped 5 bases from V and 4 bases from J, with 19 bases between. Germline-derived CDR1 and CDR2 are SGHKS and YYEKEE (reference sequence). This CDR3 has 16 amino acids. CDR3 amino acids: CASSSSPGAPNQPQHF. The DNA of the CDR3 is TGTGCCAGCAGTTCCAGCCCCGGCGCCCCGAATCAGCCCCAGCATTTT.

This clonotype appeared a few times. The V call is TRBV5-1, the J call TRBJ2-3; D gene unclear. Germline V gene lookup returns CDR1 SGHRS and CDR2 YFSETQ. Trimming removed 1 base from V and 0 bases from J, with 9 bases in between. The CDR3 totals 15 residues. The CDR3 coding sequence is TGCGCCAGCAGCTTGTTGTCTCCTAGCACAGATACGCAGTATTTT. Its protein is CASSLLSPSTDTQYF.

CDR3 nucleotides: TGTGCCACCAGTGATTCCCTCAGGGGAGGGGAGACCCAGTACTTC. Its protein is CATSDSLRGGETQYF. The chain combines TRBV24-1 with TRBJ2-5, with a possible D match to TRBD2 (7 bases). The germline gives CDR1 KGHDR, CDR2 SFDVKD. This CDR3 has 15 amino acids. V gave up 2 bases and J gave up 5 bases, with 14 bases separating them.

The chain links TRBV12-3 or TRBV12-4 to TRBJ1-1; tentative D call: TRBD1 (6 bases). V was trimmed by 3 bases and J by 6 bases, leaving 20 bases between them. This CDR3 contains 16 residues. The CDR3 region has the DNA TGTGCCAGCAGTTTCGTGACAGGTGGGGGATTGCCTGAAGCTTTCTTT. Its translation is CASSFVTGGGLPEAFF.

The chain uses TRBV5-1 and TRBJ1-2; a weak D match, TRBD1 (5 bases). The ends were cut back, 4 bases at V and 3 bases at J, with 16 bases in the middle. The CDR3 runs 15 residues. The germline gives CDR1 SGHRS, CDR2 YFSETQ. This CDR3 reads CASSGAVGADYGYTF. The CDR3 DNA reads as TGCGCCAGCAGCGGAGCTGTAGGGGCCGACTATGGCTACACCTTC.

The gene calls are TRBV20-1 and TRBJ1-2; D may be TRBD1 (5 bases). The germline V gene encodes CDR1 DFQATT and CDR2 SNEGSKA (reference sequence). Trimming took 5 bases from V and 4 from J, leaving 17 bases between them. The CDR3 covers 14 residues. The CDR3 region has the DNA TGCAGTGCTTGGGACCAGGGTCGCTTCTATGGCTACACCTTC. It specifies CSAWDQGRFYGYTF.

This clonotype was seen only a few times. The rearrangement joins TRBV6-5 to TRBJ2-1, with 10 bases that match TRBD1. V shed 2 bases and J 9 bases; nucleotides not matched to a gene: 4. Per germline, CDR1 MNHEY and CDR2 SVGAGI. The CDR3 totals 14 residues. CDR3 protein: CASSYGTGVGEQFF. CDR3 sequence (DNA): TGTGCCAGCAGTTACGGGACAGGGGTAGGTGAGCAGTTCTTC.

A few counts support this clonotype. The CDR3 nucleotides are TGTGCCATCAGTGAGGGTCCCAGGGCGGGAGCTTTCTTT. Translating it yields CAISEGPRAGAFF. This chain links TRBV10-3 with TRBJ1-1; a possible D gene is TRBD1 (5 bases). This CDR3 spans 13 amino acids. V was pared by 2 bases and J by 10 bases, with 14 bases between. Germline V gives CDR1 ENHRY, CDR2 SYGVKD.

J is TRBJ1-2 and V is TRBV7-2, with D uncertain. Between the trimmed V and J ends, which lost 2 bases and 8 bases, there was a span of 12 bases. Germline V gives CDR1 SGHTA, CDR2 FQGNSA. This CDR3 region has 13 residues. The CDR3 here is CASSLPTGVGYTF. The CDR3 nucleotides read TGTGCCAGCAGCTTACCCACGGGTGTGGGCTACACCTTC.

V is TRBV28 and J is TRBJ2-5; D gene unclear. Germline CDR1 is MDHEN and CDR2 is SYDVKM. The CDR3 length is 13 residues. Trimming removed 3 bases at V and 1 base at J, with 6 bases between. DNA of the CDR3: TGTGCCAGCAGTTTCTTAGCCCAAGAGACCCAGTACTTC. Encoded protein: CASSFLAQETQYF.

The genes are TRBV20-1 and TRBJ1-1; D gene uncertain. Trimming took off 0 bases at V and 11 bases at J, with 16 bases between the two ends. The CDR3 has 13 residues. Germline CDR1 reads DFQATT; CDR2 reads SNEGSKA (reference sequence). The CDR3, as DNA: TGCAGTGCTAGAGATAGAAGTTACCTGATCGCTTTCTTT. Translation gives CSARDRSYLIAFF.

This clonotype has only a few counts. The chain is built from TRBV10-3 and TRBJ2-2, with unresolved D. The CDR3 has 15 amino acids. Germline V gene lookup returns CDR1 ENHRY and CDR2 SYGVKD. V was trimmed by 5 bases and J by 0 bases, leaving 10 bases between them. The CDR3 region is CAISHQATNTGELFF. CDR3 bases: TGTGCCATCAGTCATCAGGCTACGAACACCGGGGAGCTGTTTTTT.

This clonotype has just a few counts. The chain recombines TRBV5-1 with TRBJ2-1; D is unclear. Between the trimmed V and J ends, which lost 0 bases and 4 bases, there was a span of 14 bases. This CDR3 spans 16 amino acids. Germline V gene data show CDR1 as SGHRS and CDR2 as YFSETQ. The CDR3 is CASSLGAEPSYNEQFF. The CDR3 nucleotides read TGCGCCAGCAGCTTGGGGGCAGAACCCTCGTACAATGAGCAGTTCTTC.

This chain joins TRBV28 and TRBJ1-2; D is possibly TRBD1 (6 bases). The CDR3 runs 14 residues. Germline-derived CDR1 and CDR2 are MDHEN and SYDVKM. The V gene lost 5 bases and the J gene lost 5 bases, with 15 bases spanning the gap. CDR3 region: CASSPTGGRYGYTF. In nucleotides, the CDR3 is TGTGCCAGCAGTCCAACGGGGGGCCGGTATGGCTACACCTTC.

The chain combines TRBV9 with TRBJ1-4; a weak D match, TRBD1 (5 bases). Trimming shortened V by 7 bases and J by 3 bases, and 16 bases separated the two germline ends. This CDR3 has 15 residues. Germline CDR1 and CDR2: SGDLS and YYNGEE. CDR3 bases: TGTGCCAGCGGTCGACAGAGAATTGCTAATGAAAAACTGTTTTTT. It translates to CASGRQRIANEKLFF.

The rearrangement joins TRBV12-3 or TRBV12-4 to TRBJ1-1, with a weak D call TRBD1 (6 bases). V was cut by 7 bases and J by 0 bases, with 24 bases left in between. This CDR3 has 18 residues. The CDR3 spells CASNFLGPRGGLNTEAFF. The CDR3 bases are TGTGCCAGCAATTTTTTAGGCCCACGGGGGGGCTTGAACACTGAAGCTTTCTTT.

This clonotype was counted between two and nine times. The chain employs TRBV27 and TRBJ2-7; 10 nucleotides line up with TRBD1. Germline CDR1 is MNHEY and CDR2 is SMNVEV (reference sequence). V gave up 5 bases and J gave up 5 bases; unmatched junction bases: 9. There are 15 residues in the CDR3. CDR3 bases: TGTGCCAGCAGTAGGGTGGGGGACAGGGGCCACGAGCAGTACTTC. This translates into CASSRVGDRGHEQYF.

The rearrangement joins TRBV3-1 to TRBJ2-1, with D possibly matching TRBD1 (6 bases). The J call may be wrong; the DNA end is better matched by TRBJ2-7. The CDR3 is 15 amino acids. The germline gives CDR1 LGHDT, CDR2 YNNKEL (reference sequence). The CDR3 DNA is TGTGCCAGCAGCCCCCCCCAGGGGATGTACAATGAGCAGTACTTC. This codes for CASSPPQGMYNEQYF.

V and J are TRBV27 and TRBJ2-2; perhaps TRBD2 as D (7 bases). V lost 5 bases, J lost 9 bases, and 13 bases lay in between. Germline V gene data show CDR1 as MNHEY and CDR2 as SMNVEV (reference sequence). This CDR3 comprises 13 residues. CDR3 bases: TGTGCCAGCAGTATGCCGGGGGGCAGGGAGCTGTTTTTT. Its translation is CASSMPGGRELFF.